These 15 T cell receptor beta chains were all obtained from the same sample, sequenced in a study of post-analysis software for immune sequencing data. General study points: With TRBV5-6, TRBV5-1 and TRBV20-1 included, about five TRBV segments were more frequent in patients than in controls.

Carried by the TCR beta cDNA libraries were unique molecular identifiers. MiXCR, run by TCRdb on the PCR reads, gives a single entry per CDR3 protein. The sample includes some 700,000 distinct CDR3 sequences, approximately 59% of them seen just once. Their antigens remain unidentified. Sample: blood. The receptors derive from a girl aged 2 to 9 with multiple sclerosis.

The chain joins TRBV12-5 to TRBJ2-1; no clear D gene. This CDR3 has 18 residues. Deletions cut 0 bases from V and 3 bases from J, with 18 bases between. Germline lookup yields CDR1 LGHNT and CDR2 FRNRAP. CDR3 coding DNA: TGTGCTAGTGGTTTGGTACTTCAGCCGGGCCAAGTCTACAATGAGCAGTTCTTC. Translation: CASGLVLQPGQVYNEQFF.

The chain combines TRBV5-1 with TRBJ2-1; 12 bases fit TRBD2. V shed 3 bases and J 8 bases; nucleotides not matched to a gene: 6. Germline V gene lookup returns CDR1 SGHRS and CDR2 YFSETQ. The CDR3 totals 15 residues. CDR3 bases: TGCGCCAGCAGCTCTCGACTAGCGGGAGTCCATGAGCAGTTCTTC. Its protein product is CASSSRLAGVHEQFF. The whole variable domain, remainder taken from reference TRBV5-1 and TRBJ2-1, is KAGVTQTPRYLIKTRGQQVTLSCSPISGHRSVSWYQQTPGQGLQFLFEYFSETQRNKGNFPGRFSGRQFSNSRSEMNVSTLELGDSALYLCASSSRLAGVHEQFFGPGTRLTVL.

The J gene is TRBJ2-1, the V gene TRBV10-3, with TRBD2 matching 8 bases. CDR3 length: 15 amino acids. The germline V gene encodes CDR1 ENHRY and CDR2 SYGVKD. V gave up 10 bases and J gave up 7 bases; unmatched junction bases: 15. The CDR3 is CATTLRAGEWNEQFF. The CDR3 region has the DNA TGTGCCACTACACTTCGAGCGGGAGAATGGAATGAGCAGTTCTTC.

The rearrangement links TRBV20-1 to TRBJ2-2; D remains ambiguous. CDR1 and CDR2 from the germline V gene are DFQATT and SNEGSKA (reference sequence). CDR3 size: 12 residues. V shed 6 bases and J shed 4 bases, with 9 bases lying between them. The CDR3 protein is CSAPKPTGELFF. In DNA, the CDR3 is TGCAGTGCCCCTAAGCCCACCGGGGAGCTGTTTTTT.

Concerning this clonotype: The junction does not match germline at one end; this may be a read error. The V gene is TRBV29-1, the J gene TRBJ2-1, with TRBD2 matching 11 bases. The germline V gene encodes CDR1 SQVTM and CDR2 ANQGSEA. The CDR3 is 15 residues long. CDR3 loop: CSVTPGLAVNNEQSF. Here the CDR3 DNA reads TGCAGCGTGACCCCGGGACTAGCGGTTAACAATGAGCAGTCCTTC.

This chain uses TRBV5-1 with TRBJ1-3; TRBD1 aligns across 11 bases. The trim removed 4 bases at V and 0 bases at J, leaving 9 bases unmatched. Per the germline V gene, CDR1 is SGHRS and CDR2 is YFSETQ. The CDR3 has 18 amino acids. The CDR3 DNA reads as TGCGCCAGCAGCCCGACCGGGACAGGGGGTATCTCTGGAAACACCATATATTTT. Its protein product is CASSPTGTGGISGNTIYF.

This sequence joins TRBV20-1 and TRBJ2-1; no clear D gene. Trimming left V 3 bases short and J 0 bases short, with 9 bases between. In germline, CDR1 is DFQATT, CDR2 SNEGSKA (reference sequence). This CDR3 contains 14 residues. CDR3 loop: CSASGFGSYNEQFF. CDR3 DNA: TGCAGTGCTAGCGGGTTTGGCTCCTACAATGAGCAGTTCTTC.

The V call is TRBV20-1, the J call TRBJ2-7, with 10 bases aligning to TRBD2. V lost 0 bases, J lost 3 bases, and 8 bases stayed unmatched. Germline V CDR1 and CDR2: DFQATT, SNEGSKA (reference sequence). The CDR3 loop spans 16 amino acids. The CDR3 DNA reads as TGCAGTGCTAGAGATCTCCGGGGACTAGCGAACTACGAGCAGTACTTC. It specifies CSARDLRGLANYEQYF.

The table lists this clonotype with a few counts. The chain couples TRBV20-1 to TRBJ1-1, with TRBD1 as a possible D gene (5 bases). Germline V CDR1 and CDR2: DFQATT, SNEGSKA (reference sequence). Trimming took 8 bases from V and 1 from J, leaving 14 bases between them. CDR3 length: 13 amino acids. CDR3 amino acids: CSSTHQGNTEAFF. CDR3 coding DNA: TGCAGTTCAACCCACCAGGGGAACACTGAAGCTTTCTTT.

This chain uses TRBV6-5 with TRBJ2-1; 8 positions match TRBD1. There are 18 residues in the CDR3. V was pared by 2 bases and J by 4 bases, with 13 bases of the junction left unmatched. The germline V gene has CDR1 MNHEY and CDR2 SVGAGI. CDR3 sequence reads: CASSYIDGRDRGYNEQFF. DNA of the CDR3: TGTGCCAGCAGTTACATTGATGGTCGAGACAGGGGTTACAATGAGCAGTTCTTC.

Only a few counts were recorded for this clonotype. J is TRBJ2-3 and V is TRBV28; the D is unclear. The CDR3 sequence is 13 residues long. Germline assignment: CDR1 MDHEN and CDR2 SYDVKM. The V and J ends lost 3 bases and 0 bases respectively, with 4 bases between them. CDR3 in amino acids: CASSFQSTDTQYF. The DNA of the CDR3 is TGTGCCAGCAGTTTCCAGAGCACAGATACGCAGTATTTT.

This clonotype came up a few times. The genes are TRBV15 and TRBJ2-1; the D gene is possibly TRBD2 (6 bases). Germline V lookup: CDR1 LNHNV, CDR2 YYDKDF (reference sequence). The germline V and J ends were trimmed by 5 bases and 2 bases, with 10 bases remaining between them. The CDR3 sequence is 14 residues long. The CDR3 spells CATSGGTTYNEQFF. CDR3 coding DNA: TGTGCCACCAGCGGGGGGACCACCTACAATGAGCAGTTCTTC.

Notes on this clonotype: A read error may account for a junction end that differs from germline. This sequence joins TRBV20-1 and TRBJ1-2; a weak D match, TRBD1 (6 bases). The CDR3 loop spans 14 amino acids. Germline loops: CDR1 DFQATT, CDR2 SNEGSKA (reference sequence). The CDR3 sequence: CSASPADSYYGYTF. CDR3 DNA sequence: TGCAGTGCTAGTCCCGCGGACAGCTACTATGGTTACACCTTC.

V usage is TRBV5-1 and J usage is TRBJ2-1; 7 positions match TRBD2. The J call may be faulty, since TRBJ2-7 better matches the DNA end. Germline CDR1 SGHRS, CDR2 YFSETQ. There are 14 residues in the CDR3. The DNA for the CDR3 is TGCGCCAGCACCCTCGGGGGGTCCTACAATGAGCAGTACTTC. Its protein product is CASTLGGSYNEQYF.

The V gene is TRBV29-1, the J gene TRBJ2-4; D unclear. Germline V CDR1 and CDR2: SQVTM, ANQGSEA. V lost 0 bases and J lost 5, with 5 bases in between. The CDR3 is 12 residues long. The CDR3 loop reads CSVEDNQNIQYF. The CDR3, as DNA: TGCAGCGTTGAAGATAACCAAAACATTCAGTACTTC.